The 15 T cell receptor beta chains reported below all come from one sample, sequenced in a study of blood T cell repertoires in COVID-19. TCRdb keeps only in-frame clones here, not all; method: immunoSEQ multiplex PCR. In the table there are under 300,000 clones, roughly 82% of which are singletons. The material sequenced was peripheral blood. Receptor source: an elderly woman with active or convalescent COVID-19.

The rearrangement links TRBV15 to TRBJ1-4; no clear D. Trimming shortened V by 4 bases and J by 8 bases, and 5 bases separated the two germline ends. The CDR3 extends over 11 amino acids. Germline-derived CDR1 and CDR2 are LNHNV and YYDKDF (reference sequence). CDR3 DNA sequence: TGTGCCACCAGCATTGCGGAAAAACTGTTTTTT. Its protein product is CATSIAEKLFF.

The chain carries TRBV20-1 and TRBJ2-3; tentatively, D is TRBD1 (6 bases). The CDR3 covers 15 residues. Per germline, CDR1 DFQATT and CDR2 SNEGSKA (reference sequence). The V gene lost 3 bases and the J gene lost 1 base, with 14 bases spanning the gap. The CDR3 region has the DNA TGCAGTGCTAGTCGCCAGGGGATGGGCACAGATACGCAGTATTTT. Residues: CSASRQGMGTDTQYF.

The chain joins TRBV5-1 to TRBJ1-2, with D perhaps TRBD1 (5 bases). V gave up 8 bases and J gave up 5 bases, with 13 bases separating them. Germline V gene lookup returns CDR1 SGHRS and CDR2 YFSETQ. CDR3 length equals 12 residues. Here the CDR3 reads CASSRRGYGYTF. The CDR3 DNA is TGCGCCAGTTCCAGGCGGGGGTATGGCTACACCTTC. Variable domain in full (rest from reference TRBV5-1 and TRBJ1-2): KAGVTQTPRYLIKTRGQQVTLSCSPISGHRSVSWYQQTPGQGLQFLFEYFSETQRNKGNFPGRFSGRQFSNSRSEMNVSTLELGDSALYLCASSRRGYGYTFGSGTRLTVV.

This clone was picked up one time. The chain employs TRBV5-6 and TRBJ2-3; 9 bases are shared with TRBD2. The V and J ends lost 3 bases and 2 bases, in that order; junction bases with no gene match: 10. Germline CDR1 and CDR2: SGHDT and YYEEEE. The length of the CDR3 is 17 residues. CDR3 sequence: CASSSTTSGRITDTQYF. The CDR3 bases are TGTGCCAGCAGCTCTACAACTAGCGGGCGAATCACAGATACGCAGTATTTT.

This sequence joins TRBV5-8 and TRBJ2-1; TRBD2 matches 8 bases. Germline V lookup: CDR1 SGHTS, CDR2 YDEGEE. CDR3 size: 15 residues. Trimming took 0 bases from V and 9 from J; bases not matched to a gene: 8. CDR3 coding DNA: TGTGCCAGCAGCTTGGCTCCCGGGGGGGCCGGTGAGCAGTTCTTC. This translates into CASSLAPGGAGEQFF.

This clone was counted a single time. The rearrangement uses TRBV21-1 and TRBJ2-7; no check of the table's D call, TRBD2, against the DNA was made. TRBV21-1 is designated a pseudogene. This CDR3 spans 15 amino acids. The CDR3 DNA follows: TGTGCCAGCAGCAAAGAGAGTAGCGGTCCCTACGAGCAGTACTTC. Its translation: CASSKESSGPYEQYF.

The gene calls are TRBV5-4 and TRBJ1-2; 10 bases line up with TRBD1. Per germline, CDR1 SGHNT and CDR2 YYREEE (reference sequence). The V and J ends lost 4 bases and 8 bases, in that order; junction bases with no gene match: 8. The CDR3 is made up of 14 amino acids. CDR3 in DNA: TGTGCCAGCAGCCCCGACAGGGGGCGGTGGGGCTACACCTTC. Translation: CASSPDRGRWGYTF.

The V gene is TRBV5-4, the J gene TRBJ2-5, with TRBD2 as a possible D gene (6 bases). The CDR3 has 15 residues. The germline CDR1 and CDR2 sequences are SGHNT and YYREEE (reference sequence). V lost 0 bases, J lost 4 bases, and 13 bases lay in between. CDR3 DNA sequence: TGTGCCAGCAGCTTGGGATCCGGGAGTCGAGAGACCCAGTACTTC. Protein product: CASSLGSGSRETQYF.

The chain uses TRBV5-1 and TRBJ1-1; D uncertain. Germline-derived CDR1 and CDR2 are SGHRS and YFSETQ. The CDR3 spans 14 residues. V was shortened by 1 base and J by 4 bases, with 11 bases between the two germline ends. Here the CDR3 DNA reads TGCGCCAGCAGCTTGAACAGCCTGGGCACTGAAGCTTTCTTT. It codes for CASSLNSLGTEAFF.

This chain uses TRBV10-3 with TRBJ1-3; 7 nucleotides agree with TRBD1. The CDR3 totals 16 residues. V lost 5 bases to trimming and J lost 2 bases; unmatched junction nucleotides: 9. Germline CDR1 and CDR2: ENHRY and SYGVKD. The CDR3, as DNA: TGTGCCATCAGTCGATCAGGGGGTTCCCCTGGAAACACCATATATTTT. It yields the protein CAISRSGGSPGNTIYF.

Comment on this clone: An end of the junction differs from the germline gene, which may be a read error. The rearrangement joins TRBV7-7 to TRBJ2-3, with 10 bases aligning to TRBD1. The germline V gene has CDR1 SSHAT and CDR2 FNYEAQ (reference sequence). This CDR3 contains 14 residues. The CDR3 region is CASSLGDRGNTQYF. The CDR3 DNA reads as TGTGCTAGCAGCTTAGGGGACAGGGGAAATACGCAGTATTTT.

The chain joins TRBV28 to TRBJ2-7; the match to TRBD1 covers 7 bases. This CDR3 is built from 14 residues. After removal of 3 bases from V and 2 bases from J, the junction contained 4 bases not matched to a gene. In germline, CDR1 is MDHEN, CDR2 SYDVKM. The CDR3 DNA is TGTGCCAGCAGTTTGACAGGGCAGACCTACGAGCAGTACTTC. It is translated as CASSLTGQTYEQYF.

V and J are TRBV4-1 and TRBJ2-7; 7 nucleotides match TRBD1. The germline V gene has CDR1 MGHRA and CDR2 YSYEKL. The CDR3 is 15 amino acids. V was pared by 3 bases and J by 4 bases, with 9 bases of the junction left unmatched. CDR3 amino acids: CASSQSPGQRYEQYF. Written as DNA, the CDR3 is TGCGCCAGCAGCCAGTCACCGGGACAGCGGTACGAGCAGTACTTC.

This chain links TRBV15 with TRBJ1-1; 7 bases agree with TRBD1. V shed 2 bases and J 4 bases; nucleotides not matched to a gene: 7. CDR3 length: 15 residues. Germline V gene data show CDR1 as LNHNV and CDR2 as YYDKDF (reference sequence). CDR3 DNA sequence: TGTGCCACCAGCAGACGGACAGGAGGAAGCACTGAAGCTTTCTTT. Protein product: CATSRRTGGSTEAFF.

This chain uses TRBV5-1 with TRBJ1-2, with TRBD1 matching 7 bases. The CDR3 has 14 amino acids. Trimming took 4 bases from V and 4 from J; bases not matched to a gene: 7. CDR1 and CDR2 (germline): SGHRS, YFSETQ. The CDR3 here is CASSPGDSIYGYTF. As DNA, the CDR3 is TGCGCCAGCAGCCCGGGGGACAGCATCTATGGCTACACCTTC.